This TCR beta chain was retrieved from a study of T cell repertoires in cytomegalovirus infection. Notes on the study in general: It was HLA-C-restricted CMV-specific TCR beta clonotypes that dominated the response ex vivo. The cumulative frequency of public TCR beta families distinguished individuals who carried CMV together with the relevant HLA.

V was cut by 2 bases and J by 5 bases, with 9 bases left in between. CDR1 and CDR2 (germline): SGHVT, SQSDAQ. This CDR3 has 13 amino acids. TCRdb processed the reads anew with MiXCR; each CDR3 protein has one entry. The data hold approximately 990,000 distinct CDR3 sequences, with around 32% observed a single time. Comments on this clonotype: Its target is not known.

The clonotype comes from a human donor in good health (CMV status not recorded). Some clones in this sample may be carry-over from other donors' samples. The chain links TRBV7-4 to TRBJ1-1; D is unresolved. Material: cultured CD8+ T cells from PBMCs, obtained from culture after CMV antigen stimulation. The CDR3 sequence: CASSLSVTTEAFF. The CDR3 nucleotides are TGTGCCAGCAGCTTATCAGTCACGACTGAAGCTTTCTTT.